This T cell receptor beta chain emerged from a study of PD-1 blockade in classical Hodgkin lymphoma. Whole-study findings and limits: The origin of the repertoire differences remains undefined, with disease activity or prior therapy as possible causes. At baseline, newly diagnosed patients reportedly showed less TCR diversity than healthy donors.

Noted time point: newly diagnosed, previously untreated cHL patient sample. Isolation of CD4+ T cells from thawed PBMCs was performed by magnetic negative selection. What served as comparison were PBMCs in newly diagnosed, untreated classical Hodgkin lymphoma. Here immunoSEQ multiplex PCR was the method, and the copy in TCRdb shows in-frame clones only, minus some. The profile shows 20,000 to 30,000 clones, about 90% of them singletons. CDR3 length: 15 residues. CDR1 SGHVS and CDR2 FQNEAQ come from the germline V gene. V was clipped by 2 bases and J by 2 bases; unmatched bases: 5. Concerning this clone: Its target is not known.

The sequenced material came from CD4+ T cells from blood. The sequence was obtained from a human donor with classical Hodgkin lymphoma. This chain joins TRBV7-8 and TRBJ1-2, with TRBD1 identical over 7 bases. CDR3 DNA: TGTGCCAGCAGCTTACCGGAGGGGGCGAACTATGGCTACACCTTC. This codes for CASSLPEGANYGYTF.